Listed here is a single T cell receptor (beta chain). The sample is drawn from a study of tumor and adjacent non-tumor tissue in lung cancer. The CDR3 totals 16 residues. V was pared by 1 base and J by 6 bases, with 10 bases of the junction left unmatched. Germline lookup yields CDR1 SEHNR and CDR2 FQNEAQ (reference sequence). No cell sorting was done before RNA was extracted from the tissue. TCRbeta libraries were built with three rounds of nested PCR, modified from ARM-PCR. TCRdb re-analysed the multiplex PCR reads in MiXCR, keeping a single row per CDR3 protein. The table lists about 93,000 distinct CDR3 sequences, roughly 66% of them singletons, with approximately 20% in the top ten.

Sample: lung tumor tissue. The rearrangement joins TRBV7-9 to TRBJ2-7; 9 bases map to TRBD2. The TCR comes from a man in his sixties with non-small cell lung cancer. The CDR3 DNA is TGTGCCAGCAGCTTAGAAGGGACTAGCTTGGTGAGCGAGCAGTACTTC. Its translation is CASSLEGTSLVSEQYF.